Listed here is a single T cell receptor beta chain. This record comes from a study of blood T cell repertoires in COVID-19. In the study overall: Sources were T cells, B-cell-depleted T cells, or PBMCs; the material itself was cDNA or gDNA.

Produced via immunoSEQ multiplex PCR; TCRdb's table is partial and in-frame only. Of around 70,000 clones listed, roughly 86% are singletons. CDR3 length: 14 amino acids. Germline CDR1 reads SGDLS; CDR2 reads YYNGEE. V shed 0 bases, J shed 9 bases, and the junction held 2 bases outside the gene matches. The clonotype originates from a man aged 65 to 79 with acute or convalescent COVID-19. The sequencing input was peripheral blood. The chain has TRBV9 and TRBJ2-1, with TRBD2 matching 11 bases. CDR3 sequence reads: CASSVASGGPEQFF. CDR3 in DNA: TGTGCCAGCAGCGTAGCTAGCGGGGGGCCTGAGCAGTTCTTC.